The 32 T cell receptor beta chains listed next were all sequenced from one sample in a study of T cells after yellow fever vaccination. MiXCR, applied by TCRdb to the 5' RACE reads, yields one record per CDR3 protein. The table lists about 150,000 distinct CDR3 sequences, about 7% of them singletons. The material sequenced was CD4+ T cells sorted from PBMCs, taken 10 days after the yellow fever booster vaccination. These receptors were taken from a man aged 30 to 45 who received the YFV17D yellow fever vaccine.

CDR3 bases: TGTGCCAGCAGTGGGGCGGACAGTAGCAATCAGCCCCAGCATTTT. This encodes CASSGADSSNQPQHF. The V gene is TRBV25-1, the J gene TRBJ1-5; perhaps TRBD1 as D (6 bases). Between the trimmed V and J ends, which lost 4 bases and 0 bases, there was a span of 10 bases. Germline CDR1 reads MGHDK; CDR2 reads SYGVNS. The CDR3 length is 15 residues. The full variable domain, its missing parts supplied by reference TRBV25-1 and TRBJ1-5, is EADIYQTPRYLVIGTGKKITLECSQTMGHDKMYWYQQDPGMELHLIHYSYGVNSTEKGDLSSESTVSRIRTEHFPLTLESARPSHTSQYLCASSGADSSNQPQHFGDGTRLSIL.

This clonotype was counted at least ten times. The chain employs TRBV7-9 and TRBJ1-1; the D gene is possibly TRBD1 (6 bases). Per the germline V gene, CDR1 is SEHNR and CDR2 is FQNEAQ (reference sequence). CDR3 size: 14 residues. Trimming took off 0 bases at V and 10 bases at J, with 15 bases between the two ends. Here the CDR3 DNA reads TGTGCCAGCAGCTTAGCCACCGGGACACCCGGAGCTTTCTTT. Translating it yields CASSLATGTPGAFF.

This clonotype has ten or more counts. The chain joins TRBV7-2 to TRBJ2-2; D might be TRBD1 or TRBD2, each matching 5 bases. Trimming shortened V by 5 bases and J by 2 bases, and 18 bases separated the two germline ends. Germline V lookup: CDR1 SGHTA, CDR2 FQGNSA. This CDR3 contains 17 residues. CDR3 nucleotides: TGTGCCAGCAGCCCCTTGTGGGGGTTGGCTAACACCGGGGAGCTGTTTTTT. Amino acids: CASSPLWGLANTGELFF.

This clonotype appeared many times. CDR3 DNA: TGCAGTGCAAGACTTCTACCTTCGGAGACCCAGTACTTC. Translating gives CSARLLPSETQYF. The chain combines TRBV20-1 with TRBJ2-5, with D uncertain. The germline V gene has CDR1 DFQATT and CDR2 SNEGSKA (reference sequence). Trimming took 6 bases from V and 5 from J, leaving 16 bases between them. There are 13 residues in the CDR3.

This clonotype turned up a few times. The chain recombines TRBV30 with TRBJ1-3; no firm D call. The V end lost 2 bases, the J end lost 2 bases, and 22 bases lay between the germline ends. The CDR3 consists of 18 residues. CDR1 and CDR2 from the germline V gene are GTSNPN and SVGIG (reference sequence). This chain's CDR3 is CAWSSSRSLPNPGNTIYF. DNA of the CDR3: TGTGCCTGGAGTTCCTCTCGGAGCCTGCCCAACCCTGGAAACACCATATATTTT.

This clonotype was recorded at least ten times. V and J are TRBV20-1 and TRBJ2-7, with 9 bases that match TRBD1. The CDR3 spans 14 residues. Germline lookup yields CDR1 DFQATT and CDR2 SNEGSKA (reference sequence). After removal of 5 bases from V and 2 bases from J, the junction contained 7 bases not matched to a gene. CDR3 coding DNA: TGCAGTGCTCGGACGGGACAGGGCCCCTACGAGCAGTACTTC. Protein sequence: CSARTGQGPYEQYF.

This rearrangement joins TRBV20-1 to TRBJ2-1; 10 nucleotides agree with TRBD2. This CDR3 is built from 16 residues. Losses at the gene ends were 1 base for V and 6 bases for J; bases not matched to a gene: 9. Germline CDR1 reads DFQATT; CDR2 reads SNEGSKA (reference sequence). The chain's CDR3 is CSARAPLAGALNEQFF. The CDR3 DNA reads as TGCAGTGCTAGAGCCCCCCTAGCGGGAGCGCTCAATGAGCAGTTCTTC.

This clonotype was counted at least ten times. This chain links TRBV12-3 or TRBV12-4 with TRBJ2-2; D unresolved. V shed 5 bases and J shed 1 base, with 11 bases lying between them. The CDR3 has 15 residues. The CDR3 nucleotides are TGTGCCAGCAGTCCGCGGTTAAGGAACACCGGGGAGCTGTTTTTT. Its translation is CASSPRLRNTGELFF.

This clonotype was counted many times. DNA of the CDR3: TGTGCCAGCAGTTTAGGAGTCGGGGGCTACACCTTC. Amino acids: CASSLGVGGYTF. The J gene is TRBJ1-2, the V gene TRBV12-3 or TRBV12-4; D unresolved. The CDR3 has 12 amino acids. Trimming left V 1 base short and J 8 bases short, with 8 bases between.

This clonotype was detected ten times or more. The chain carries TRBV29-1 and TRBJ2-5; 7 nucleotides agree with TRBD1. Trimming cost V 8 bases and J 2 bases; bases outside gene matches: 8. Germline loops: CDR1 SQVTM, CDR2 ANQGSEA. This CDR3 is 13 amino acids long. CDR3 DNA sequence: TGCAGCTCCCGAACAGGGGCTCAAGAGACCCAGTACTTC. It translates to CSSRTGAQETQYF.

The gene calls are TRBV5-1 and TRBJ2-7; TRBD2 is a possible D gene (6 bases). Trimming cost V 1 base and J 1 base, with 12 bases left between them. The V gene's germline CDR1 is SGHRS and CDR2 YFSETQ. There are 15 residues in the CDR3. The CDR3 sequence is CASSLPRDSSYEQYF. Written as DNA, the CDR3 is TGCGCCAGCAGCTTGCCAAGGGACTCATCCTACGAGCAGTACTTC.

The table lists this clonotype with a few counts. In DNA, the CDR3 is TGCAGTGCTAGAGCCACCATAGCGGGAGGTAGGACAGATACGCAGTATTTT. This codes for CSARATIAGGRTDTQYF. The chain couples TRBV20-1 to TRBJ2-3; 10 positions agree with TRBD2. The CDR3 sequence is 17 residues long. Looked up from germline, CDR1 is DFQATT and CDR2 is SNEGSKA (reference sequence). The J segment lost 3 bases and the V segment lost 1 base, leaving 10 bases of the junction unmatched.

There are many counts of this clonotype. J is TRBJ2-7 and V is TRBV28; D gene unclear. Germline CDR1 is MDHEN and CDR2 is SYDVKM. The CDR3 runs to 14 residues. The V gene lost 1 base and the J gene lost 3 bases, with 10 bases spanning the gap. The CDR3: CASSLSVGNYEQYF. The CDR3 DNA is TGTGCCAGCAGTTTATCCGTAGGGAACTACGAGCAGTACTTC.

This clonotype appeared many times. The chain uses TRBV7-8 and TRBJ2-1; D uncertain. Trimming left V 0 bases short and J 0 bases short, with 9 bases between. CDR3 size: 16 residues. Germline-derived CDR1 and CDR2 are SGHVS and FQNEAQ. The CDR3 nucleotides are TGTGCCAGCAGCTTAGCAGGCGGCCCCTCCTACAATGAGCAGTTCTTC. This translates into CASSLAGGPSYNEQFF.

This clonotype was seen ten or more times. The chain combines TRBV4-1 with TRBJ2-1; D gene unclear. The V end lost 1 base, the J end lost 0 bases, and 7 bases lay between the germline ends. This CDR3 is built from 15 residues. CDR1 is MGHRA, CDR2 YSYEKL, per germline. This CDR3 is CASSQALNSYNEQFF. CDR3 bases: TGCGCCAGCAGCCAAGCTCTAAACTCCTACAATGAGCAGTTCTTC.

This clonotype was seen many times. The gene calls are TRBV20-1 and TRBJ1-6; 10 bases fit TRBD1. CDR1 and CDR2 from the germline V gene are DFQATT and SNEGSKA (reference sequence). J lost 10 bases, V lost 2 bases, and 5 bases had no gene match. The CDR3 spans 14 residues. DNA for the CDR3: TGCAGTGCTAGAACGGGACAGGGGAACTCACCCCTCCACTTT. This sequence encodes CSARTGQGNSPLHF.

This clonotype has at least ten counts. The chain joins TRBV27 to TRBJ1-5, with D unresolved. Germline loops: CDR1 MNHEY, CDR2 SMNVEV (reference sequence). The CDR3 has 13 residues. Trimming removed 8 bases at V and 0 bases at J, with 8 bases between. CDR3 nucleotide sequence: TGTGCCAGCGGAACTAATAGCAATCAGCCCCAGCATTTT. Its protein is CASGTNSNQPQHF.

This clonotype came up many times. The rearrangement links TRBV14 to TRBJ2-1; TRBD2 agrees at 7 bases. The CDR3 spans 15 residues. Unmatched junction bases numbered 8, after V lost 6 bases and J lost 3 bases. In germline, CDR1 is SGHDN, CDR2 FVKESK. The CDR3, as DNA: TGTGCCAGCAGTCAGCAGCGGGGCGTCTACAATGAGCAGTTCTTC. Its translation: CASSQQRGVYNEQFF.

As to this clonotype: A much larger clone lies a single base off, so this may be a read error. This chain links TRBV7-9 with TRBJ2-1; D possibly matches TRBD1 or TRBD2 (5 bases each). This CDR3 is built from 14 residues. Trimming stripped 5 bases from V and 7 bases from J, with 15 bases between. Germline V gene data show CDR1 as SEHNR and CDR2 as FQNEAQ (reference sequence). CDR3: CASSPWGFDNEQFF. CDR3 in DNA: TGTGCCAGCAGCCCATGGGGGTTCGATAATGAGCAGTTCTTC. The full variable domain, its missing parts supplied by reference TRBV7-9 and TRBJ2-1, is DTGVSQNPRHKITKRGQNVTFRCDPISEHNRLYWYRQTLGQGPEFLTYFQNEAQLEKSRLLSDRFSAERPKGSFSTLEIQRTEQGDSAMYLCASSPWGFDNEQFFGPGTRLTVL.

This chain joins TRBV21-1 and TRBJ1-5; the D segment call TRBD1 is taken from the table without a DNA check. TRBV21-1 is designated a pseudogene. The CDR3 runs to 16 residues. The CDR3, as DNA: TGTGCCAGCTTATCGTACACAGGGGGCCTTAGCATGCCCCAGCATTTT. This translates into CASLSYTGGLSMPQHF.

On this clonotype: A much larger clone differs by one base, so this may be a read error. This chain links TRBV5-1 with TRBJ1-1, with D uncertain. Germline V gene lookup returns CDR1 SGHRS and CDR2 YFSETQ. V shed 5 bases and J shed 0 bases, with 11 bases lying between them. This CDR3 is 14 amino acids long. The CDR3 DNA reads TGCGCCAGCAGGCAGGAATCTCTGAACACTGAAGCTTTCTTT. This codes for CASRQESLNTEAFF.

This clonotype came up a few times. V usage is TRBV20-1 and J usage is TRBJ2-1, with TRBD2 identical over 7 bases. CDR3 length: 13 amino acids. CDR1 and CDR2 (germline): DFQATT, SNEGSKA (reference sequence). V was pared by 4 bases and J by 5 bases, with 5 bases of the junction left unmatched. The CDR3 sequence is CSAKLATHNEQFF. DNA for the CDR3: TGCAGTGCTAAACTAGCGACACACAATGAGCAGTTCTTC.

Many counts were recorded for this clonotype. The chain joins TRBV6-6 to TRBJ1-1; D unclear. Germline V lookup: CDR1 MNHNY, CDR2 SVGAGI (reference sequence). The CDR3 has 13 amino acids. Trimming took off 6 bases at V and 1 base at J, with 9 bases between the two ends. CDR3 loop: CASRYTQNTEAFF. CDR3 bases: TGTGCCAGCAGATATACACAGAACACTGAAGCTTTCTTT.

The chain has TRBV5-5 and TRBJ2-1; D is tentatively TRBD1 or TRBD2 (7 bases each). CDR1 and CDR2 (germline): SGHKS, YYEKEE (reference sequence). The CDR3 covers 17 residues. Trimming cost V 2 bases and J 3 bases, with 18 bases left between them. The CDR3 region has the DNA TGTGCCAGCAGCTTATCAGCCACAGGGGACTACTACAATGAGCAGTTCTTC. This sequence encodes CASSLSATGDYYNEQFF.

A note on this clonotype: A read error may explain this, as a much larger clone is one base away. The chain carries TRBV5-1 and TRBJ2-1; 9 nucleotides match TRBD2. CDR3 length: 16 residues. Germline V CDR1 and CDR2: SGHRS, YFSETQ. The CDR3 protein is CASSNSGSLSNNEQFF. In DNA, the CDR3 is TGCGCCAGCAGCAATAGCGGGAGCCTCTCCAACAATGAGCAGTTCTTC.

This clonotype was found a few times. The chain couples TRBV12-3 or TRBV12-4 to TRBJ1-1; D not resolved. CDR3 length: 12 residues. V shed 7 bases and J shed 11 bases, with 17 bases lying between them. The CDR3: CASTTDPSAAFF. The CDR3 bases are TGTGCCAGCACCACAGACCCCTCTGCGGCTTTCTTT.

This clonotype has just a few counts. This chain connects TRBV5-1 to TRBJ2-5; 13 nucleotides line up with TRBD2. The junction had 9 bases not matched to a gene; V was cut back by 3 bases and J by 7 bases. The CDR3 is 16 residues long. CDR1 and CDR2 (germline): SGHRS, YFSETQ. The CDR3 sequence: CASSSGLAGPPVTQYF. DNA of the CDR3: TGCGCCAGCAGCTCGGGACTAGCGGGACCACCGGTGACCCAGTACTTC.

This rearrangement joins TRBV9 to TRBJ2-1; D uncertain. The V gene lost 3 bases and the J gene lost 5 bases, with 3 bases spanning the gap. This CDR3 is built from 11 residues. Germline lookup yields CDR1 SGDLS and CDR2 YYNGEE. In DNA form, the CDR3 reads TGTGCCAGCAGCGAGGACAATGAGCAGTTCTTC. Its translation is CASSEDNEQFF.

This clonotype was recorded many times. The rearrangement joins TRBV7-9 to TRBJ2-3; D remains unclear. The CDR3 consists of 12 residues. CDR1 and CDR2 (germline): SEHNR, FQNEAQ (reference sequence). Trimming pared 5 bases from V and 4 bases from J, leaving 7 bases between. The CDR3 reads CASSVVSDTQYF. CDR3 nucleotide sequence: TGTGCCAGCAGCGTCGTTTCAGATACGCAGTATTTT.

This CDR3 is CSVSSSGSSYEQYF. CDR3 nucleotide sequence: TGCAGCGTTAGCTCTAGCGGGAGTAGCTACGAGCAGTACTTC. V usage is TRBV29-1 and J usage is TRBJ2-7; the match to TRBD2 covers 10 bases. This CDR3 is 14 amino acids long. V gave up 5 bases and J gave up 3 bases; unmatched junction bases: 7. Germline V gene sequence: CDR1 SQVTM, CDR2 ANQGSEA.

This clonotype has a handful of counts. V gene TRBV5-1 combines with J gene TRBJ1-1, with 11 bases that match TRBD1. The V gene's germline CDR1 is SGHRS and CDR2 YFSETQ. CDR3 size: 16 residues. V was clipped by 3 bases and J by 5 bases; unmatched bases: 9. CDR3 region: CASSSRTGGARTEAFF. The CDR3 DNA reads TGCGCCAGCAGCTCCCGGACAGGGGGCGCGAGGACTGAAGCTTTCTTT.

The sample holds many counts of this clonotype. The V and J genes are TRBV15 and TRBJ2-1; TRBD2 aligns across 11 bases. CDR3 length: 16 amino acids. With 3 bases clipped from V and 5 bases from J, the junction kept 6 bases outside the gene matches. The germline V gene encodes CDR1 LNHNV and CDR2 YYDKDF (reference sequence). The CDR3 nucleotides read TGTGCCACCAGCAGGATCCTAGCGGGAGGAAACAATGAGCAGTTCTTC. Protein: CATSRILAGGNNEQFF.